These T cell receptor beta chains were read from a single sample in a study of T cells after yellow fever vaccination. Each CDR3 protein is one row after TCRdb ran MiXCR on the 5' RACE reads. The top ten hold roughly a sixth of the sample, which has hundreds of thousands of distinct CDR3 sequences, around 20% seen once. Sequencing was performed on PBMCs, taken before the yellow fever booster vaccination. The receptor source for this set is a man between 18 and 35 years old who received the YFV17D yellow fever vaccine. Both conserved end residues are part of each CDR3. A D gene is named only where the DNA matches it firmly. For some rows the clone size is stated as once, few or many, or as a class when expanded; others skip it.

abundance	v_gene	j_gene	d_gene	CDR3nt	CDR3aa
.	TRBV7-2	TRBJ2-7	.	TGTGCCAGCAGCTTAGTCCGTACGGACCACGAGCAGTACTTC	CASSLVRTDHEQYF
few	TRBV7-2	TRBJ2-1	.	TGTGCCAGCAGCCCGCCAGGGCCTACTGAGCAGTTCTTC	CASSPPGPTEQFF
.	TRBV18	TRBJ2-7	.	TGTGCCAGCTCACCACAGCCCAACGAGCAGTACTTC	CASSPQPNEQYF
many	TRBV2	TRBJ1-6	.	TGTGCCAGCAGACGGGGCTTTGGGAATTCACCCCTCCACTTT	CASRRGFGNSPLHF
.	TRBV6-6	TRBJ2-2	.	TGTGCCAGCAGTTCGTGGGCCCGGGGAACCGGGGAGCTGTTTTTT	CASSSWARGTGELFF
few	TRBV7-9	TRBJ1-4	TRBD1	TGTGCCAGCAGCAACCGGGACAGTGGAGAAAAACTGTTTTTT	CASSNRDSGEKLFF
few	TRBV5-6	TRBJ1-2	.	TGTGCCAGCAGCTGGGGCGGTGGGCCTATGAATGGCTACACCTTC	CASSWGGGPMNGYTF
few	TRBV12-3/TRBV12-4	TRBJ1-4	.	TGTGCCAGCAGTTTGGGCTGGGGGGATTTGGCTGAAAAACTGTTTTTT	CASSLGWGDLAEKLFF
many	TRBV15	TRBJ1-5	TRBD1	TGTGCCACCAGCAGGATACTTGGGACAGGGAGGAATCAGCCCCAGCATTTT	CATSRILGTGRNQPQHF
.	TRBV4-3	TRBJ1-4	.	TGCGCCAGCAGCCAAGAACGGGTGCAGGGAAAACTGTTTTTT	CASSQERVQGKLFF
.	TRBV3-1	TRBJ2-1	.	TGTGCCAGCAGCCTATCACCAAGTGAGCAGTTCTTC	CASSLSPSEQFF
few	TRBV4-1	TRBJ1-5	.	TGCGCCAGCAGCCACAATCCGGGGGCAAGCAATCAGCCCCAGCATTTT	CASSHNPGASNQPQHF
few	TRBV12-3/TRBV12-4	TRBJ1-2	.	TGTGCCAGCAGTTTGTCGCAACACTATGGCTACACCTTC	CASSLSQHYGYTF
.	TRBV24-1	TRBJ2-1	.	TGTGCCACCAGTGATCTAAAAGTCCCGAAAGATTACAATGAGCAGTTCTTC	CATSDLKVPKDYNEQFF
many	TRBV10-3	TRBJ2-3	TRBD2	TGTGCCATCAGTGAGTCAGCAGCGGGGGGAGCCACAGATACGCAGTATTTT	CAISESAAGGATDTQYF
few	TRBV3-1	TRBJ1-6	.	TGTGCCAGCAGCTCCCGCCAGGGCTCCTATAATTCACCCCTCCACTTT	CASSSRQGSYNSPLHF
.	TRBV14	TRBJ1-2	TRBD1	TGTGCCAGCAGCCAATGGACAGGGGGCGCGCGGTATGGCTACACCTTC	CASSQWTGGARYGYTF
.	TRBV7-9	TRBJ1-1	TRBD1	TGTGCCAGCAGCTTAGGCAATATACAGGGGAAAGCTTTCTTT	CASSLGNIQGKAFF
few	TRBV4-1	TRBJ1-6	.	TGCGCCAGCAGCCAAGATGAAACAGGCTCCTATAATTCACCCCTCCACTTT	CASSQDETGSYNSPLHF
few	TRBV6-5	TRBJ1-2	.	TGTGCCAGCAGTTACTCGTCGGCTTTTCAGGGGGGCTACACCTTC	CASSYSSAFQGGYTF
few	TRBV24-1	TRBJ2-3	.	TGTGCCACCAGTGACCTGGAAGGGGGTGGCACAGATACGCAGTATTTT	CATSDLEGGGTDTQYF
few	TRBV5-6	TRBJ2-5	.	TGTGCCAGCAGCTTGACTAGTCCTCGGGAGACCCAGTACTTC	CASSLTSPRETQYF